The present entry profiles one T cell receptor (beta chain) with its context. There are a few counts of this clone. Its specific antigen is unknown. Qualities for individual bases were not recorded, and no much larger clone is one base off. Spanning cysteine to phenylalanine, the CDR3 consists of 14 amino acids. CDR3 DNA only is kept here, 42 bases in frame from base 1. Sequences GTSNPN (CDR1) and SVGIG (CDR2) are obtained from the germline V gene (reference sequence). At the junction V is shortened by 0 bases and J by 4 bases, with 12 bases in between. At diagnosis, tumor, uninvolved tumor-adjacent lung and peripheral blood were collected and then preserved as a mix of FFPE and fresh-frozen material. Blood samples were analyzed as peripheral blood mononuclear cells for TCR repertoire profiling. These data belong to a study of T cells in localized non-small cell lung cancer (dated by TCRdb to the early 2020s). In terms of the full investigation: The study analyzed T cell repertoires of hundreds of early-stage NSCLC patients, comparing tumors and uninvolved tumor-adjacent lungs. All 250 or so NSCLC patients in the cohort were treatment-naive and had localized lung tumors that were resected. NSCLC patients had a mean age of roughly 66 years, and 129 were male and over 85 female.

Study-wide conclusions, independent of this receptor: Because the study design was exploratory, TCR variables were selected using unadjusted p-values without false-discovery rate correction. Because multi-region tumor sequencing was not performed, intratumor heterogeneity could not be ruled out. Uninvolved tumor-adjacent lung showed the highest T cell clonality, higher than tumor, which suggests more focused antigenic responses in the uninvolved tumor-adjacent lung. Higher blood T cell density associated with longer overall survival, while higher adjacent-lung clonality associated with shorter survival. A median of approximately 55 of the top 100 tumor clones were detected in paired uninvolved adjacent lung, and about 29 of these tumor clones were also found among the top 100 clones of the paired uninvolved adjacent lung.

The immunoSEQ Assay was used to sequence TCR beta CDR3 regions from DNA. The paper's processing steps were these. To compute T cell density, TCR beta template counts were normalized to usable DNA, which was estimated by amplifying housekeeping genes. The preseqR package was used to estimate richness by extrapolating to 400,000 templates for PBMC samples and to 120,000 templates for tissue samples. Clonality was defined as one minus Pielou's evenness. Tissue-enriched TCRs were identified by differential abundance testing using productive amino-acid clonotypes, minimum total count 5 and alpha 0.1. The Jaccard Index and the Morisita Overlap Index were used to quantify repertoire overlap between compartments. TCR beta CDR3s were clustered by GLIPH together with public tetramer-defined viral CDR3s, and at least three viral sequences plus V-gene enrichment were required for viral motifs. Here the immuneACCESS table is served through TCRdb, limited to in-frame sequences with V and J called. Missing clones are a known gap in these copies; in checked studies unresolved V genes cover under half, and the rest lacks a known reason. The D gene and trimming were derived from the DNA, and the V and J assignments and clone size from that table. This sample holds almost 65,000 clones; roughly 90% were observed only once. The top ten clones comprise about 2% of the sample.

Sequencing was performed on peripheral blood, taken before any cancer treatment. Recombination connected TRBV30 to TRBJ1-1; the D gene remains uncertain. The receptor comes from a woman aged 35-75 years with stage I lung adenocarcinoma. The DNA reads TGTGCCTGGAGTGTACATGGTGTTGGCACTGAAGCTTTCTTT. Its product reads: CAWSVHGVGTEAFF.